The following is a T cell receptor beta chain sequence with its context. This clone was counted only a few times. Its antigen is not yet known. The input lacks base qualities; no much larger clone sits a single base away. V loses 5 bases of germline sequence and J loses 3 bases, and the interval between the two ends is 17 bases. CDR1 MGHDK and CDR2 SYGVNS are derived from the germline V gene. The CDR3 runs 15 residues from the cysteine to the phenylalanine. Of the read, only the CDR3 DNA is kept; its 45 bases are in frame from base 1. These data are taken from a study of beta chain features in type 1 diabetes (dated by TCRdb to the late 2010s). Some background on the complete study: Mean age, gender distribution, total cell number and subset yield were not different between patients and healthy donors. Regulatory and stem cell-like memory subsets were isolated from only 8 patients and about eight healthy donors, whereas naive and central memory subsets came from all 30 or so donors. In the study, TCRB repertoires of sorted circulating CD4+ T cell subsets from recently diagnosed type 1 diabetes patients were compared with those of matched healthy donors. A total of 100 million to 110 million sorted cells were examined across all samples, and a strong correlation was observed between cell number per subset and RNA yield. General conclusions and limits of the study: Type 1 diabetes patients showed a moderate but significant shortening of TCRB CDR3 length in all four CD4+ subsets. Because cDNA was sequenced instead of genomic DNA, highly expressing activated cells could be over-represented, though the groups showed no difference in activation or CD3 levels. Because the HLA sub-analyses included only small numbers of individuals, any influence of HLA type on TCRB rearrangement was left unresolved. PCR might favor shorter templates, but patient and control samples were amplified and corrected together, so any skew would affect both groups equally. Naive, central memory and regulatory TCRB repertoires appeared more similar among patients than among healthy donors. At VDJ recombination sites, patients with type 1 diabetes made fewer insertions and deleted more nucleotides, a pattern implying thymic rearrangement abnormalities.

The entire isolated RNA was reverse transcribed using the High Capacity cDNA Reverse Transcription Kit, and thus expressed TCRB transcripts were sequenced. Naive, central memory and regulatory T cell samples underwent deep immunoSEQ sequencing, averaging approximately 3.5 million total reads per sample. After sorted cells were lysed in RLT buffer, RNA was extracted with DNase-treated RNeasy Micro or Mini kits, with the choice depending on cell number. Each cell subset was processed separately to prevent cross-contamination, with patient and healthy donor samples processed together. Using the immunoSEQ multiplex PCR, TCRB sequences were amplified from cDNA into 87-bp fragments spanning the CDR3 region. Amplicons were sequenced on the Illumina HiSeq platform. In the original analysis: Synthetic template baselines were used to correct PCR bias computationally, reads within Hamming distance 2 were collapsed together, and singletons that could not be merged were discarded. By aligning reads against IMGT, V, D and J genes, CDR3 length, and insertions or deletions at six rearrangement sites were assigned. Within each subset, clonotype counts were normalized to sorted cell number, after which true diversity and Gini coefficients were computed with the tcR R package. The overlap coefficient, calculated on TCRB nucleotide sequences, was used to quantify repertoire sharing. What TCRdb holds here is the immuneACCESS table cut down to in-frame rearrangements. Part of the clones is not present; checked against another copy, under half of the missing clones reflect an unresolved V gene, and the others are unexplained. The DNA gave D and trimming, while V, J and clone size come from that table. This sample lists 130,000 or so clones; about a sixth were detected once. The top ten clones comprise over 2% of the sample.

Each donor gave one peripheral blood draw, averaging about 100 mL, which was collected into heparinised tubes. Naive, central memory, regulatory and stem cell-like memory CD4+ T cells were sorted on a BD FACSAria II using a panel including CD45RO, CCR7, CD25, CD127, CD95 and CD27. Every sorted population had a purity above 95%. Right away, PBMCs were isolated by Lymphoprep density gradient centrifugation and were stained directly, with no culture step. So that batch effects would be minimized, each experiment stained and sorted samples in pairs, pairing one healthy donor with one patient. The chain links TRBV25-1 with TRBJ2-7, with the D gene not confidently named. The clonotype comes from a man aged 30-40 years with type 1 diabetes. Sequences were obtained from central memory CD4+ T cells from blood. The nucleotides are TGTGCCAGCAGTTCCCCGGAACATTGGAACTACGAGCAGTACTTC. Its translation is CASSSPEHWNYEQYF.